This is a list of T cell receptor beta chains from one sample in a study of tumor-infiltrating lymphocytes in oesophageal squamous cell carcinoma. Via MiXCR, TCRdb re-called the PCR reads, giving one row per CDR3 protein. The sample consists of around 12,000 distinct CDR3 sequences, about 50% of them appearing once. Sequencing used esophageal tumor tissue. The origin of the receptors is a male donor with esophageal squamous cell carcinoma. Both conserved end residues are part of each CDR3. The order of the fields is D gene, clone size, V gene, J gene, CDR3 DNA, CDR3 protein. The D gene is left open where the match is weak. Not all rows give a size; the values are once, few, many and, for expanded clones, a class.

d_gene: .; abundance: .; v_gene: TRBV7-6; j_gene: TRBJ2-7; CDR3nt: TGTGCCAGCAGCTTAGGGCAGCCCTACGAGCAGTACTTC; CDR3aa: CASSLGQPYEQYF
d_gene: TRBD1; abundance: .; v_gene: TRBV7-3; j_gene: TRBJ2-1; CDR3nt: TGTGCCAGCAGCCCAACCGGGACAGGCGCGAATGAGCAGTTCTTC; CDR3aa: CASSPTGTGANEQFF
d_gene: TRBD1; abundance: .; v_gene: TRBV7-6; j_gene: TRBJ1-4; CDR3nt: TGTGCCAGCAGCTTCGGGACAGGGGGCGCGGGAGAAAAACTGTTTTTT; CDR3aa: CASSFGTGGAGEKLFF
d_gene: TRBD1; abundance: .; v_gene: TRBV7-6; j_gene: TRBJ1-2; CDR3nt: TGTGCCAGCAGCCAAGGAGGCAGGGGGGATGGCTACACCTTC; CDR3aa: CASSQGGRGDGYTF
d_gene: .; abundance: medium-sized; v_gene: TRBV7-3; j_gene: TRBJ2-2; CDR3nt: TGTGCCAGCAGCGCCTCGGACCTTACTAACGGGGAGCTGTTTTTT; CDR3aa: CASSASDLTNGELFF
d_gene: TRBD2; abundance: many; v_gene: TRBV28; j_gene: TRBJ2-2; CDR3nt: TGTGCCAGCAGCGGGGTCGGGGCTAGCGGGAGTCGGGTCACCGGGGAGCTGTTTTTT; CDR3aa: CASSGVGASGSRVTGELFF
d_gene: .; abundance: .; v_gene: TRBV7-2; j_gene: TRBJ2-1; CDR3nt: TGTGCCAGCAGCTTAAGGGGGGGGGCCAGAAAGCAGTTCTTC; CDR3aa: CASSLRGGARKQFF
d_gene: TRBD2; abundance: .; v_gene: TRBV12-3/TRBV12-4; j_gene: TRBJ2-1; CDR3nt: TGTGCCAGCAGTCCTAGGACTAGCGGGAGAACAGATACGCAGTTCTTC; CDR3aa: CASSPRTSGRTDTQFF
d_gene: .; abundance: .; v_gene: TRBV7-6; j_gene: TRBJ2-5; CDR3nt: TGTGCCAGCAGCTTAGTAAGCTGGGAGACCCAGTACTTC; CDR3aa: CASSLVSWETQYF
d_gene: .; abundance: few; v_gene: TRBV7-2; j_gene: TRBJ2-7; CDR3nt: TGTGCCAGCAGCCCTTCGAGGAACGAGCAGTACTTC; CDR3aa: CASSPSRNEQYF
d_gene: .; abundance: many; v_gene: TRBV4-1; j_gene: TRBJ1-5; CDR3nt: TGCGCCAGCAGCCACCCCCCAGGGCTAGGAGGTCAGCCCCAGCATTTT; CDR3aa: CASSHPPGLGGQPQHF
d_gene: TRBD1; abundance: .; v_gene: TRBV6-1; j_gene: TRBJ2-7; CDR3nt: TGTGCCAGCAGAGTGACAGGGCTCGAGCAGTACTTC; CDR3aa: CASRVTGLEQYF
d_gene: .; abundance: .; v_gene: TRBV11-2; j_gene: TRBJ2-7; CDR3nt: TGTGCCAGCAGCCTGGCGGGGGCGCGATACGAGCAGTACTTC; CDR3aa: CASSLAGARYEQYF
d_gene: .; abundance: .; v_gene: TRBV7-9; j_gene: TRBJ2-7; CDR3nt: TGTGCCAGCAGCCTACGAGGTGGTCGGGAGTACCAAAACTACGAGCAGTACTTC; CDR3aa: CASSLRGGREYQNYEQYF
d_gene: TRBD2; abundance: .; v_gene: TRBV7-4; j_gene: TRBJ2-1; CDR3nt: TGTGCCAGCAGCTTGGCGGGAGGGCTAGAGGGTGAGCAGTTCTTC; CDR3aa: CASSLAGGLEGEQFF
d_gene: .; abundance: medium-sized; v_gene: TRBV7-2; j_gene: TRBJ2-7; CDR3nt: TGTGCCAGCAGCTTAGGTGCCCTTGGAGAGCAGTACTTC; CDR3aa: CASSLGALGEQYF
d_gene: TRBD2; abundance: .; v_gene: TRBV6-1; j_gene: TRBJ2-4; CDR3nt: TGTGCCAGCACCCTAGCGGAACACCTACTAGCCAAAAACATTCAGTACTTC; CDR3aa: CASTLAEHLLAKNIQYF
d_gene: TRBD2; abundance: .; v_gene: TRBV11-1; j_gene: TRBJ2-1; CDR3nt: TGTGCCAGCAGCTTATTCCGGACTAGCGGGAGAAGAAGAAATGAGCAGTTCTTC; CDR3aa: CASSLFRTSGRRRNEQFF
d_gene: .; abundance: many; v_gene: TRBV5-1; j_gene: TRBJ1-1; CDR3nt: TGCGCCAGCAGCTTGGCACTGGGAGGCACTGAAGCTTTCTTT; CDR3aa: CASSLALGGTEAFF
d_gene: .; abundance: .; v_gene: TRBV6-2/TRBV6-3; j_gene: TRBJ2-7; CDR3nt: TGTGCCAGCAGTGAACACGGCGAGCAGTACTTC; CDR3aa: CASSEHGEQYF
d_gene: .; abundance: many; v_gene: TRBV11-2; j_gene: TRBJ2-7; CDR3nt: TGTGCCAGCAGCTTAGAAGTCCAGTCAAAAACCTACGAGCAGTACTTC; CDR3aa: CASSLEVQSKTYEQYF
d_gene: TRBD2; abundance: many; v_gene: TRBV7-2; j_gene: TRBJ2-3; CDR3nt: TGTGCCAGCAGCACCCGACTAGCGGGAGGGTCAGATACGCAGTATTTT; CDR3aa: CASSTRLAGGSDTQYF
d_gene: TRBD2; abundance: .; v_gene: TRBV7-2; j_gene: TRBJ2-1; CDR3nt: TGTGCCAGCAGCTTAAAGCGGGATTCCTACGAGCAGTTCTTC; CDR3aa: CASSLKRDSYEQFF
d_gene: .; abundance: .; v_gene: TRBV6-1; j_gene: TRBJ2-3; CDR3nt: TGTGCCAGACCTAAGACCAGAAGGCAGTATTTT; CDR3aa: CARPKTRRQYF
d_gene: TRBD1; abundance: few; v_gene: TRBV12-3/TRBV12-4; j_gene: TRBJ2-5; CDR3nt: TGTGCCAGCAAGACAGGGGAGACCCAGTACTTC; CDR3aa: CASKTGETQYF
d_gene: .; abundance: .; v_gene: TRBV28; j_gene: TRBJ2-1; CDR3nt: TGTGCCAGCAGCCCACGTTACGGGAGCAATGAGCAGTTCTTC; CDR3aa: CASSPRYGSNEQFF
d_gene: .; abundance: medium-sized; v_gene: TRBV7-6; j_gene: TRBJ2-1; CDR3nt: TGTGCCAGCAGCTTCGTTGGCGGGATCTATGAGCAGTTCTTC; CDR3aa: CASSFVGGIYEQFF
d_gene: TRBD1; abundance: .; v_gene: TRBV11-3; j_gene: TRBJ2-5; CDR3nt: TGTGCCAGCAGCTTAGGGGGACAGGTCCAAGAGACCCAGTACTTC; CDR3aa: CASSLGGQVQETQYF
d_gene: TRBD1; abundance: .; v_gene: TRBV6-6; j_gene: TRBJ2-7; CDR3nt: TGTGCCAGCAGTTACCGTAGGCAGGGGGCCTACGAGCAGTACTTC; CDR3aa: CASSYRRQGAYEQYF
d_gene: TRBD1; abundance: .; v_gene: TRBV7-2; j_gene: TRBJ1-1; CDR3nt: TGTGCCAGCAGCTTCGGGGGACAGGGATTGAACACTGAAGCTTTCTTT; CDR3aa: CASSFGGQGLNTEAFF
d_gene: .; abundance: .; v_gene: TRBV11-2; j_gene: TRBJ1-1; CDR3nt: TGTGCCAGCATGATCGAGATGAACACTGAAGCTTTCTTT; CDR3aa: CASMIEMNTEAFF
d_gene: .; abundance: once; v_gene: TRBV7-3; j_gene: TRBJ2-2; CDR3nt: TGTGCCAGCAGCTTAGTACTAGACACCGGGGAGCTGTTTTTT; CDR3aa: CASSLVLDTGELFF
d_gene: .; abundance: few; v_gene: TRBV7-9; j_gene: TRBJ2-5; CDR3nt: TGTGCCAGCAGCGGGGGGTTAGGAGAGACCCAGTACTTC; CDR3aa: CASSGGLGETQYF
d_gene: .; abundance: .; v_gene: TRBV6-6; j_gene: TRBJ1-6; CDR3nt: TGTGCCAGCAGTTACAGGGTCCTGAGGGAGACCCAGTACTTT; CDR3aa: CASSYRVLRETQYF
d_gene: .; abundance: .; v_gene: TRBV7-8; j_gene: TRBJ2-3; CDR3nt: TGTGCCAGCAGCTTAGATTGGGCTAGCCTCGCAGATACGCAGTATTTT; CDR3aa: CASSLDWASLADTQYF
d_gene: TRBD1; abundance: .; v_gene: TRBV5-4; j_gene: TRBJ2-5; CDR3nt: TGTGCCAGCAGCGAAGACAGGGGGCGCGAAGAGACCCAGTACTTC; CDR3aa: CASSEDRGREETQYF
d_gene: TRBD2; abundance: once; v_gene: TRBV24-1; j_gene: TRBJ2-5; CDR3nt: TGTGCCACCAGTGACCCCGCTCCGGGACTAGCCGGGGAGACCCAGTACTTC; CDR3aa: CATSDPAPGLAGETQYF
d_gene: .; abundance: once; v_gene: TRBV28; j_gene: TRBJ2-5; CDR3nt: TGTGCCAGCAGTTCTAGCCCCCACGACTTC; CDR3aa: CASSSSPHDF
d_gene: .; abundance: once; v_gene: TRBV7-2; j_gene: TRBJ1-1; CDR3nt: TGTGCCAGCAGTTATCGGGGGAGGGCTTTCTTT; CDR3aa: CASSYRGRAFF
d_gene: .; abundance: .; v_gene: TRBV6-8; j_gene: TRBJ2-7; CDR3nt: TGTGCCAGCAAACAGGAGCGCCCAGTCTCCTACGAGCAGTACTTC; CDR3aa: CASKQERPVSYEQYF
d_gene: .; abundance: few; v_gene: TRBV20-1; j_gene: TRBJ2-7; CDR3nt: TGCAGTGCTAGTGGGCAGAGAGCCTACGAGCAGTACTTC; CDR3aa: CSASGQRAYEQYF
d_gene: TRBD2; abundance: .; v_gene: TRBV7-2; j_gene: TRBJ2-4; CDR3nt: TGTGCCAGCAGCTTAGGGACTAGCGGGAGGACCAAAAACATTCAGTACTTC; CDR3aa: CASSLGTSGRTKNIQYF
d_gene: .; abundance: .; v_gene: TRBV5-4; j_gene: TRBJ2-6; CDR3nt: TGTGCCAGCCAGGACGTCTCTGGGGCCAACGTCCTGACTTTC; CDR3aa: CASQDVSGANVLTF
d_gene: .; abundance: .; v_gene: TRBV7-3; j_gene: TRBJ2-1; CDR3nt: TGTGCCAGCAGCGATCGGCCATACGCCTACAATGAGCAGTTCTTC; CDR3aa: CASSDRPYAYNEQFF
d_gene: .; abundance: few; v_gene: TRBV20-1; j_gene: TRBJ1-4; CDR3nt: TGCAGTGCCCAAGGGGCAGGGGTAGGAACTAATGAAAAACTGTTTTTT; CDR3aa: CSAQGAGVGTNEKLFF
d_gene: .; abundance: .; v_gene: TRBV5-6; j_gene: TRBJ1-1; CDR3nt: TGTGCCAGCAGCTCCACCAACAGGGCCAACACTGAAGCTTTCTTT; CDR3aa: CASSSTNRANTEAFF
d_gene: .; abundance: .; v_gene: TRBV20-1; j_gene: TRBJ2-4; CDR3nt: TGCAGTGCTTTACCTATGGCAAATGAGCAGTACTTC; CDR3aa: CSALPMANEQYF
d_gene: TRBD1; abundance: .; v_gene: TRBV10-3; j_gene: TRBJ2-4; CDR3nt: TGTGCCATCAGTGAGGGACAGGGCCTAAACATTCAGTACTTC; CDR3aa: CAISEGQGLNIQYF
d_gene: TRBD2; abundance: .; v_gene: TRBV7-9; j_gene: TRBJ2-5; CDR3nt: TGTGCCAGCAGCTTAGCGGTTTTTAGCGGGAGTGGTCAAGAGACCCAGTACTTC; CDR3aa: CASSLAVFSGSGQETQYF
d_gene: .; abundance: once; v_gene: TRBV6-5; j_gene: TRBJ1-2; CDR3nt: TGTGCCAGCAGTTACGAAGGGAGGGGTCGGTATGGCTACACCTTC; CDR3aa: CASSYEGRGRYGYTF
d_gene: .; abundance: .; v_gene: TRBV24-1; j_gene: TRBJ2-1; CDR3nt: TGTGCCACCAGTGGAAATCAAACAGGGCACCCACCCAACCAACCCTACAATGAGCAGTTCTTC; CDR3aa: CATSGNQTGHPPNQPYNEQFF